Below, 27 T cell receptor beta chains from the same sample are listed, as sequenced in a study of T cells after yellow fever vaccination. TCRdb fed the 5' RACE reads into MiXCR, producing one record per CDR3 protein. Altogether under 500,000 distinct CDR3 sequences are present, around 20% being singletons, with the ten largest covering 15% to 20%. This material consisted of PBMCs, taken before the yellow fever booster vaccination. These receptors were taken from a man aged 18 to 29 who received the YFV17D yellow fever vaccine.

This clonotype turned up a few times. V and J are TRBV7-2 and TRBJ2-6, with D tentatively TRBD1 (6 bases). Trimming pared 2 bases from V and 2 bases from J, leaving 13 bases between. Germline V gives CDR1 SGHTA, CDR2 FQGNSA. The CDR3 is 17 amino acids. The CDR3: CASSLMGAGTGANVLTF. CDR3 DNA: TGTGCCAGCAGCTTAATGGGGGCAGGGACTGGGGCCAACGTCCTGACTTTC.

The rearrangement uses TRBV5-1 and TRBJ1-1; D is ambiguous. The CDR3 length is 13 residues. The V and J ends lost 2 bases and 1 base respectively, with 6 bases between them. Germline CDR1 is SGHRS and CDR2 is YFSETQ. The CDR3 DNA is TGCGCCAGCAGCTTCAACAAGAACACTGAAGCTTTCTTT. Its translation is CASSFNKNTEAFF.

The chain carries TRBV20-1 and TRBJ1-5; no firm D call. The V gene lost 6 bases and the J gene lost 5 bases, with 20 bases spanning the gap. CDR3 length: 15 amino acids. The germline V gene has CDR1 DFQATT and CDR2 SNEGSKA (reference sequence). CDR3 in DNA: TGCAGTGCCAACCCGACCCCGCTTTTGGATCAGCCCCAGCATTTT. Residues: CSANPTPLLDQPQHF.

The rearrangement uses TRBV3-1 and TRBJ2-3; 7 nucleotides line up with TRBD1. This CDR3 comprises 14 residues. Looked up from germline, CDR1 is LGHDT and CDR2 is YNNKEL (reference sequence). V gave up 4 bases and J gave up 4 bases; unmatched junction bases: 5. DNA for the CDR3: TGTGCCAGCAGCCGACCGGGACAGCCAGATACGCAGTATTTT. Amino acid sequence: CASSRPGQPDTQYF.

This clonotype was seen a few times. V is TRBV12-3 or TRBV12-4 and J is TRBJ2-5; TRBD2 aligns across 12 bases. CDR3 length: 17 amino acids. Trimming took 7 bases from V and 5 from J; bases not matched to a gene: 14. CDR3 DNA: TGTGCCAGCACCCAGGGGCTAGCGGGGGGGCATGATGAGACCCAGTACTTC. Amino acid sequence: CASTQGLAGGHDETQYF.

V gene TRBV6-5 combines with J gene TRBJ2-1, with D perhaps given as TRBD1 or TRBD2 (5 bases each). Germline loops: CDR1 MNHEY, CDR2 SVGAGI. V lost 5 bases and J lost 5, with 10 bases in between. The CDR3 consists of 13 residues. The DNA of the CDR3 is TGTGCCAGCAGTCACGGGACGGACAATGAGCAGTTCTTC. Translating it yields CASSHGTDNEQFF.

J is TRBJ1-1 and V is TRBV6-5, with D possibly TRBD1 on 6 matching bases. The CDR3 loop spans 14 amino acids. With 5 bases removed from V and 5 bases from J, the gap between germline ends came to 15 bases. Germline CDR1 and CDR2: MNHEY and SVGAGI. The DNA for the CDR3 is TGTGCCAGCAGTCTGTCCCGCACAGGGACTGAAGCTTTCTTT. It yields the protein CASSLSRTGTEAFF.

This chain joins TRBV4-2 and TRBJ1-2; TRBD1 aligns across 10 bases. The CDR3 has 15 amino acids. Germline CDR1 LGHNA, CDR2 YNFKEQ. With 3 bases clipped from V and 1 base from J, the junction kept 2 bases outside the gene matches. CDR3 DNA: TGTGCCAGCAGCCACCGGACAGGGGGTAACTATGGCTACACCTTC. This gives the protein CASSHRTGGNYGYTF.

V and J are TRBV29-1 and TRBJ2-5; D is undetermined. CDR1 and CDR2 from the germline V gene are SQVTM and ANQGSEA. The V end lost 3 bases, the J end lost 1 base, and 9 bases lay between the germline ends. The CDR3 is made up of 13 amino acids. The CDR3 DNA sequence: TGCAGCGTTGACAGGATCGGCCAAGAGACCCAGTACTTC. Translation gives CSVDRIGQETQYF. Combining the CDR3 with reference TRBV29-1 and TRBJ2-5 gives the whole variable domain SAVISQKPSRDICQRGTSLTIQCQVDSQVTMMFWYRQQPGQSLTLIATANQGSEATYESGFVIDKFPISRPNLTFSTLTVSNMSPEDSSIYLCSVDRIGQETQYFGPGTRLLVL.

This chain connects TRBV2 to TRBJ2-3; no firm D call. V dropped 5 bases and J dropped 0 bases, with 15 bases sitting between them. There are 16 residues in the CDR3. Germline assignment: CDR1 SNHLY and CDR2 FYNNEI. CDR3 residues: CASSSARSASTDTQYF. In DNA form, the CDR3 reads TGTGCCAGCAGTAGTGCGCGATCGGCCAGCACAGATACGCAGTATTTT. Looking up the rest from reference TRBV2 and TRBJ2-3 gives the full variable domain: EPEVTQTPSHQVTQMGQEVILRCVPISNHLYFYWYRQILGQKVEFLVSFYNNEISEKSEIFDDQFSVERPDGSNFTLKIRSTKLEDSAMYFCASSSARSASTDTQYFGPGTRLTVL.

V gene TRBV7-9 combines with J gene TRBJ2-6; a weak D match, TRBD2 (5 bases). Germline assignment: CDR1 SEHNR and CDR2 FQNEAQ (reference sequence). The ends were cut back, 0 bases at V and 12 bases at J, with 12 bases in the middle. The CDR3 totals 14 residues. The CDR3 nucleotides read TGTGCCAGCAGCTTAGCCGGGAACCATGGCGTCCTGACTTTC. Its protein product is CASSLAGNHGVLTF.

This clonotype was counted only a few times. The rearrangement uses TRBV28 and TRBJ2-1, with D tentatively TRBD1 or TRBD2 (6 bases each). The V end lost 6 bases, the J end lost 10 bases, and 16 bases lay between the germline ends. CDR1 and CDR2 from the germline V gene are MDHEN and SYDVKM. This CDR3 is built from 13 residues. CDR3 amino acids: CASSHPGAWEQFF. DNA for the CDR3: TGTGCCAGCAGCCACCCGGGGGCGTGGGAGCAGTTCTTC.

This clonotype turned up a few times. This rearrangement joins TRBV9 to TRBJ2-3; D might be TRBD1 (6 bases). The V end was cut by 3 bases, the J end by 0 bases, with 14 bases between. Germline V gives CDR1 SGDLS, CDR2 YYNGEE. The CDR3 loop spans 16 amino acids. CDR3 nucleotides: TGTGCCAGCAGCGGGGGAACAGGGTACAGCACAGATACGCAGTATTTT. It yields the protein CASSGGTGYSTDTQYF. Full variable domain (outside the CDR3, taken from reference TRBV9 and TRBJ2-3): DSGVTQTPKHLITATGQRVTLRCSPRSGDLSVYWYQQSLDQGLQFLIQYYNGEERAKGNILERFSAQQFPDLHSELNLSSLELGDSALYFCASSGGTGYSTDTQYFGPGTRLTVL.

This clonotype was observed a handful of times. V is TRBV4-1 and J is TRBJ2-7; D possibly matches TRBD1 or TRBD2 (5 bases each). Trimming stripped 1 base from V and 2 bases from J, with 12 bases between. Germline CDR1 is MGHRA and CDR2 is YSYEKL. The CDR3 extends over 15 amino acids. Written as DNA, the CDR3 is TGCGCCAGCAGCCAAGCCGGGGCGGAACCCTACGAGCAGTACTTC. Residues: CASSQAGAEPYEQYF.

The chain uses TRBV5-6 and TRBJ2-3; weak D call: TRBD1 (6 bases). CDR1 SGHDT and CDR2 YYEEEE come from the germline V gene. This CDR3 is built from 14 residues. Deletions cut 4 bases from V and 6 bases from J, with 15 bases between. The CDR3: CASSHNREGDTQYF. In DNA, the CDR3 is TGTGCCAGCAGCCATAACAGGGAAGGGGATACGCAGTATTTT.

In its sample, this clonotype was seen a few times. V usage is TRBV2 and J usage is TRBJ2-7; D may be TRBD1 or TRBD2 (6 bases each). V dropped 3 bases and J dropped 4 bases, with 13 bases sitting between them. The CDR3 sequence is 14 residues long. The V gene's germline CDR1 is SNHLY and CDR2 FYNNEI. The DNA for the CDR3 is TGTGCCAGCAGTGATCTTGCGGGGACATACGAGCAGTACTTC. Protein sequence: CASSDLAGTYEQYF.

The chain joins TRBV5-4 to TRBJ1-2; unclear D gene. Per germline, CDR1 SGHNT and CDR2 YYREEE (reference sequence). Trimming pared 3 bases from V and 8 bases from J, leaving 23 bases between. This CDR3 spans 16 amino acids. In DNA form, the CDR3 reads TGTGCCAGCAGCTCCGGGATGGAGCGTCAAGGTGCGGGCTACACCTTC. Residues: CASSSGMERQGAGYTF.

This clonotype was detected a few times. The J gene is TRBJ1-1, the V gene TRBV20-1; tentatively, D is TRBD1 (5 bases). The CDR3 spans 16 residues. Trimming took off 6 bases at V and 1 base at J, with 21 bases between the two ends. Germline CDR1 is DFQATT and CDR2 is SNEGSKA (reference sequence). This CDR3 reads CSASSQGGTRNTEAFF. The CDR3 DNA follows: TGCAGTGCCTCGAGCCAGGGAGGGACCCGGAACACTGAAGCTTTCTTT.

This clonotype was counted a few times. The chain is built from TRBV27 and TRBJ1-2; D not certain. This CDR3 spans 14 amino acids. CDR1 and CDR2 from the germline V gene are MNHEY and SMNVEV (reference sequence). V was clipped by 7 bases and J by 4 bases, with 16 bases between them. The CDR3 coding sequence is TGTGCCAGCACCTCTCTGGACGGTAGCTATGGCTACACCTTC. The encoded protein is CASTSLDGSYGYTF.

The genes are TRBV12-3 or TRBV12-4 and TRBJ2-1; D remains unclear. V gave up 2 bases and J gave up 6 bases, with 11 bases separating them. This CDR3 is 14 amino acids long. The DNA for the CDR3 is TGTGCCAGCAGTTTACAGTGGGGTTCCAATGAGCAGTTCTTC. Protein product: CASSLQWGSNEQFF.

The chain has TRBV5-1 and TRBJ2-2; TRBD2 might be the D (6 bases). Trimming removed 1 base from V and 7 bases from J, with 17 bases in between. The CDR3 is 16 amino acids. Per the germline V gene, CDR1 is SGHRS and CDR2 is YFSETQ. Here the CDR3 DNA reads TGCGCCAGCAGCTTGACTAGCCTGGCTGAGGTCGGGGAGCTGTTTTTT. Translating it yields CASSLTSLAEVGELFF.

This clonotype was recorded a few times. The chain joins TRBV11-3 to TRBJ2-1; D could derive from TRBD1 or TRBD2 (6 bases each). This CDR3 contains 15 residues. Germline CDR1 and CDR2: SGHNT and YENEEA. The germline V and J ends were trimmed by 1 base and 2 bases, with 9 bases remaining between them. The CDR3 DNA sequence: TGTGCCAGCAGCTTAGCGGGGGCCGCCTACAATGAGCAGTTCTTC. It encodes CASSLAGAAYNEQFF.

The J gene is TRBJ1-1, the V gene TRBV20-1; D is unresolved. Germline loops: CDR1 DFQATT, CDR2 SNEGSKA (reference sequence). The length of the CDR3 is 15 residues. V was trimmed by 0 bases and J by 1 base, leaving 12 bases between them. The CDR3 loop is CSARDFRHPNTEAFF. The CDR3 coding sequence is TGCAGTGCTAGAGATTTCCGACACCCGAACACTGAAGCTTTCTTT.

The J gene is TRBJ1-5, the V gene TRBV4-1; D gene ambiguous. V shed 1 base and J shed 0 bases, with 10 bases lying between them. From germline, CDR1 is MGHRA and CDR2 YSYEKL. CDR3 size: 16 residues. In nucleotides, the CDR3 is TGCGCCAGCAGCCAAGCAGGCGGGTATAGCAATCAGCCCCAGCATTTT. This codes for CASSQAGGYSNQPQHF.

J is TRBJ2-5 and V is TRBV7-8, with TRBD2 identical over 10 bases. The V segment lost 1 base and the J segment 3 bases; nucleotides outside the gene matches: 11. The germline gives CDR1 SGHVS, CDR2 FQNEAQ. The CDR3 extends over 18 amino acids. The CDR3 sequence: CASSLDFRLAGVEETQYF. The CDR3 DNA is TGTGCCAGCAGCTTAGATTTTCGCCTAGCGGGGGTGGAAGAGACCCAGTACTTC.

The rearrangement joins TRBV27 to TRBJ2-1, with 8 bases lining up with TRBD2. Germline CDR1 is MNHEY and CDR2 is SMNVEV (reference sequence). Trimming at V came to 5 bases and at J to 3 bases, leaving 12 bases not matched to a gene. CDR3 size: 17 residues. This chain's CDR3 is CASSPQLAGRGYNEQFF. In nucleotides, the CDR3 is TGTGCCAGCAGTCCACAGTTAGCGGGGAGGGGCTACAATGAGCAGTTCTTC.

This clonotype was counted a few times. The chain combines TRBV5-5 with TRBJ2-3, with D tentatively TRBD1 or TRBD2 (6 bases each). The ends were cut back, 0 bases at V and 8 bases at J, with 13 bases in the middle. The CDR3 has 14 residues. Germline V lookup: CDR1 SGHKS, CDR2 YYEKEE (reference sequence). The CDR3 sequence is CASSLAGGEITQYF. CDR3 nucleotide sequence: TGTGCCAGCAGCTTGGCCGGGGGCGAGATTACGCAGTATTTT.